The 8 T cell receptor beta chains below all came from one sample that was sequenced in a study of beta chain features in type 1 diabetes. What was sequenced were expressed TCRB transcripts, since all of the isolated RNA had been reverse transcribed. Only in-frame clones appear in the TCRdb table, and some are missing; sequencing was by immunoSEQ multiplex PCR. The data show around 500,000 clones, about an eighth seen once. Source material: naive CD4+ T cells from blood. These receptors originate from a woman aged 18-29 years in good health.

The chain has TRBV6-4 and TRBJ2-4; D possibly corresponds to TRBD2 (5 bases). Trimming took off 8 bases at V and 0 bases at J, with 11 bases between the two ends. The CDR3 is 14 amino acids. Germline assignment: CDR1 MRHNA and CDR2 SNTAGT. The CDR3 spells CASVRDEAKNIQYF. The CDR3 DNA follows: TGTGCCAGCGTACGGGATGAAGCCAAAAACATTCAGTACTTC.

The rearrangement joins TRBV2 to TRBJ1-5; 9 nucleotides match TRBD1. Germline assignment: CDR1 SNHLY and CDR2 FYNNEI. This CDR3 has 14 residues. J was trimmed by 5 bases and V by 10 bases; bases with no gene match: 9. Written as DNA, the CDR3 is TGTGCCACAGGGACAGGGAGGGGCGATCAGCCCCAGCATTTT. This codes for CATGTGRGDQPQHF.

This clone has just a few counts. V and J are TRBV2 and TRBJ2-5, with unresolved D. This CDR3 has 13 amino acids. Deletions cut 7 bases from V and 4 bases from J, with 13 bases between. Germline V gives CDR1 SNHLY, CDR2 FYNNEI. CDR3 amino acids: CASMGTDRETQYF. DNA for the CDR3: TGTGCCAGCATGGGAACAGATAGAGAGACCCAGTACTTC.

The V gene is TRBV4-2, the J gene TRBJ1-3; D uncertain. The CDR3 is 10 amino acids. CDR1 and CDR2 from the germline V gene are LGHNA and YNFKEQ. With 0 bases removed from V and 13 bases from J, the gap between germline ends came to 4 bases. DNA for the CDR3: TGTGCCAGCAGCCAAGAACGGATATATTTT. As protein: CASSQERIYF.

The V call is TRBV2, the J call TRBJ2-5; perhaps D is TRBD1 or TRBD2 (5 bases each). The CDR3 sequence is 12 residues long. Germline CDR1 is SNHLY and CDR2 is FYNNEI. The V end lost 4 bases, the J end lost 14 bases, and 17 bases lay between the germline ends. This CDR3 reads CASSVGPLVGYF. The CDR3 DNA reads as TGTGCCAGCAGTGTGGGACCCCTGGTCGGCTACTTC.

This clone turned up a few times. Other DNA sequences in the sample encode the same CDR3. J is TRBJ1-2 and V is TRBV20-1; no clear D gene. The CDR3 runs to 11 residues. Germline CDR1 reads DFQATT; CDR2 reads SNEGSKA (reference sequence). Trimming pared 6 bases from V and 5 bases from J, leaving 10 bases between. The CDR3 region has the DNA TGCAGTGCCCGGACGGTTTATGGCTACACCTTC. This codes for CSARTVYGYTF.

The chain joins TRBV28 to TRBJ2-7, with unresolved D. Germline loops: CDR1 MDHEN, CDR2 SYDVKM. V lost 3 bases, J lost 1 base, and 7 bases lay in between. The CDR3 covers 13 residues. The CDR3: CASSFSRSYEQYV. For the CDR3, the DNA is TGTGCCAGCAGTTTTTCCAGATCCTACGAGCAGTACGTC.

The chain combines TRBV2 with TRBJ2-5, with 8 nucleotides matching TRBD1. Trimming at V came to 6 bases and at J to 0 bases, leaving 6 bases not matched to a gene. The germline gives CDR1 SNHLY, CDR2 FYNNEI. CDR3 length: 15 residues. The CDR3 nucleotides read TGTGCCAGCAGCCCAGGGGGCCTTAACCAAGAGACCCAGTACTTC. Protein: CASSPGGLNQETQYF.